What follows describes a single T cell receptor (beta chain). Sequencing was performed with immunoSEQ multiplex PCR; in TCRdb, only in-frame clones are kept and a portion is missing. The sample includes over 90,000 clones, roughly nine tenths of them seen just once. The sample originates from a study of blood T cell repertoires in COVID-19. Turning to the study itself: COVID-19 samples collected from the United States, Italy and Spain covered acute and convalescent phases. PBMCs, B-cell-depleted T cells, or T cells provided the cDNA or gDNA that made up the material.

CDR3 size: 14 residues. Germline loops: CDR1 ENHRY, CDR2 SYGVKD. J lost 12 bases, V lost 0 bases, and 8 bases had no gene match. The TCR sequence derives from a woman between 65 and 79 years old with acute or convalescent COVID-19. Source material: peripheral blood. The chain joins TRBV10-3 to TRBJ2-1; 7 nucleotides agree with TRBD1. The CDR3 region has the DNA TGTGCCATCAGTGAGTCTCCAAACAGGGGTTTGCAGTTCTTC. Protein: CAISESPNRGLQFF.